Listed here are 3 T cell receptor beta chains from one sample, sequenced in a study of human T cells and chemical hapten exposure. Time point denoted: patch test 2, 6 weeks after DPC sensitization. Noted treatment: therapeutic diphenylcyclopropenone sensitization with weekly scalp DPC. Each CDR3 protein gets one entry after TCRdb re-called the RACE reads with MiXCR. The sample includes roughly 140,000 distinct CDR3 sequences, about 12% seen only once; the top ten take 1.1% to 1.5%. Sequencing was performed on whole blood, taken in connection with sensitization to the hapten diphenylcyclopropenone (DPC). Receptor source: a woman aged 45-60 years with alopecia areata. Some clones in this sample may be carry-over from other donors' samples.

In the case of this clonotype: A single base separates this from a much larger clone, so it may be a read error. The chain uses TRBV7-3 and TRBJ2-1; D is unresolved. Germline lookup yields CDR1 SGHTA and CDR2 FQGTGA. The CDR3 is 11 amino acids. The DNA for the CDR3 is TGTGCCGGCAGCTTCGGGAATGAGCAGTTCTTC. This codes for CAGSFGNEQFF.

This chain joins TRBV9 and TRBJ2-3; TRBD2 aligns across 10 bases. Germline-derived CDR1 and CDR2 are SGDLS and YYNGEE. This CDR3 comprises 17 residues. The V segment lost 6 bases and the J segment 3 bases; nucleotides outside the gene matches: 13. The CDR3 protein is CASTLSGRALGTDTQYF. The CDR3 DNA follows: TGTGCCAGCACATTGAGCGGGAGGGCCCTCGGAACAGATACGCAGTATTTT.

This clonotype has a count of ten or more. The chain employs TRBV6-6 and TRBJ2-3; 11 bases fit TRBD2. The V segment lost 6 bases and the J segment 4 bases; nucleotides outside the gene matches: 9. This CDR3 spans 16 amino acids. Germline CDR1 MNHNY, CDR2 SVGAGI (reference sequence). Here the CDR3 reads CASRPTSGSGPDTQYF. DNA for the CDR3: TGTGCCAGCAGACCTACTAGCGGGAGTGGGCCAGATACGCAGTATTTT.